This T cell receptor beta chain stems from a study of blood T cell repertoires in COVID-19. The V and J ends lost 0 bases and 12 bases, in that order; junction bases with no gene match: 6. In germline, CDR1 is LNHNV, CDR2 YYDKDF (reference sequence). There are 14 residues in the CDR3. Some clones are missing from TCRdb's copy, which holds only in-frame ones; the method was immunoSEQ multiplex PCR. The sample lists some 65,000 clones, roughly 74% seen once, with approximately 28% in the top ten. The TCR originated in a woman aged 80 or over with acute or convalescent COVID-19. V and J are TRBV15 and TRBJ1-5; 9 bases line up with TRBD1. Sequencing was done on a sample of peripheral blood. CDR3 amino acids: CATSRDRTGEVQHF. DNA of the CDR3: TGTGCCACCAGCAGAGATCGGACAGGGGAGGTCCAGCATTTT.